The 6 T cell receptor beta chains below were found in one sample sequenced in a study of cytomegalovirus exposure and HLA in healthy donors. The PCR was carried out with 60 Vbeta primers and 13 Jbeta primers. Profiled with immunoSEQ multiplex PCR; TCRdb holds only in-frame clones, not every one. This sample carries about 200,000 clones, over 80% of them seen once, and the ten largest clones take 1.3%. Sequenced: PBMCs. The receptors here all came from a young man in good health and CMV-seronegative.

This clone appeared once. The V and J genes are TRBV6-5 and TRBJ1-2; the D gene is possibly TRBD1 (6 bases). Germline assignment: CDR1 MNHEY and CDR2 SVGAGI. This CDR3 is built from 13 residues. The V end lost 5 bases, the J end lost 3 bases, and 10 bases lay between the germline ends. The CDR3 DNA reads TGTGCCAGCAGTGTACAGGGAGACTATGGCTACACCTTC. Translating it yields CASSVQGDYGYTF.

This chain uses TRBV18 with TRBJ2-2, with TRBD1 as a possible D gene (6 bases). With 1 base removed from V and 9 bases from J, the gap between germline ends came to 18 bases. This CDR3 has 16 residues. CDR1 is KGHSH and CDR2 is LQKENI in the germline V gene. This CDR3 reads CASSPRQGSLLWELFF. The CDR3 region has the DNA TGTGCCAGCTCACCACGGCAGGGGTCCCTTTTATGGGAGCTGTTTTTT.

This sequence joins TRBV7-2 and TRBJ2-2, with D perhaps matching TRBD2 (6 bases). CDR1 is SGHTA, CDR2 FQGNSA, per germline. The CDR3 has 15 residues. V lost 1 base and J lost 8, with 14 bases in between. CDR3 DNA sequence: TGTGCCAGCAGCTTAGTGAGTTCGGGAGTAGGGGAGCTGTTTTTT. It is translated as CASSLVSSGVGELFF.

The J gene is TRBJ2-3, the V gene TRBV4-3; 7 bases fit TRBD2. This CDR3 region has 17 residues. V lost 0 bases and J lost 2; bases outside the gene matches: 8. CDR1 LGHNA and CDR2 YSLEER come from the germline V gene. In DNA form, the CDR3 reads TGCGCCAGCAGCCAAGACGGTGCGGGAGCTCCCACAGATACGCAGTATTTT. Translation gives CASSQDGAGAPTDTQYF.

The chain employs TRBV15 and TRBJ2-2, with 12 bases that match TRBD2. V shed 4 bases, J shed 7 bases, and the junction held 4 bases outside the gene matches. This CDR3 is built from 15 residues. Per the germline V gene, CDR1 is LNHNV and CDR2 is YYDKDF (reference sequence). The DNA for the CDR3 is TGTGCCACCAGCACTAGCGGGAGGGTCGGCGGGGAGCTGTTTTTT. Amino acid sequence: CATSTSGRVGGELFF.

The V gene is TRBV5-6, the J gene TRBJ2-5, with 8 bases identical to TRBD2. This CDR3 is built from 14 residues. Germline V gene data show CDR1 as SGHDT and CDR2 as YYEEEE. J lost 5 bases, V lost 3 bases, and 6 bases had no gene match. CDR3 sequence (DNA): TGTGCCAGCAGCTCCAGCGGGAGTCGTGAGACCCAGTACTTC. Its protein product is CASSSSGSRETQYF.